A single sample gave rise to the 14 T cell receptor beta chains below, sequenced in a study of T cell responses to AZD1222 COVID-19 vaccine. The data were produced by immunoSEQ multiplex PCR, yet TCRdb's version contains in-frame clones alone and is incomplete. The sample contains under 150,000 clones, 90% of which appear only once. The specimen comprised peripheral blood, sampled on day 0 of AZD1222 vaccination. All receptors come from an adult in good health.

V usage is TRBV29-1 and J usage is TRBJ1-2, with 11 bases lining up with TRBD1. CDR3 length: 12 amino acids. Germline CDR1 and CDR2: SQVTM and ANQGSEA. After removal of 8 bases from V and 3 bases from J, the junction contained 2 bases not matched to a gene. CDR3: CSTGQGDYGYTF. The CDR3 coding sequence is TGCAGCACGGGACAGGGGGACTATGGCTACACCTTC.

The CDR3 region has the DNA TGTGCCAGCAGTGAAATTGGGACTGAAGCTTTCTTT. This sequence encodes CASSEIGTEAFF. The rearrangement uses TRBV2 and TRBJ1-1; D gene unclear. Trimming left V 2 bases short and J 5 bases short, with 6 bases between. The germline V gene encodes CDR1 SNHLY and CDR2 FYNNEI. The CDR3 has 12 residues.

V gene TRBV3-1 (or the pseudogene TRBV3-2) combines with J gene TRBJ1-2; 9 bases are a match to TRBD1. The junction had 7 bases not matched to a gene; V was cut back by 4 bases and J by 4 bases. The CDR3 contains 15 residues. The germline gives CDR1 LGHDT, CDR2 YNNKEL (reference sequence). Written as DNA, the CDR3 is TGTGCCAGCAGCCTGGAGGACAGGGGAGGCTATGGCTACACCTTC. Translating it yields CASSLEDRGGYGYTF.

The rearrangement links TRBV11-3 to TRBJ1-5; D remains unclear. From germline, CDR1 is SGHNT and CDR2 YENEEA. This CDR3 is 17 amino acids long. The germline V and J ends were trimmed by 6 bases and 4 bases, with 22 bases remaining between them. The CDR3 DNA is TGTGCCAGCAGGCCGAAAATCCCCAACACACTGAATCAGCCCCAGCATTTT. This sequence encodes CASRPKIPNTLNQPQHF. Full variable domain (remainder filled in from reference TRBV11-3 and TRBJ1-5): EAGVVQSPRYKIIEKKQPVAFWCNPISGHNTLYWYLQNLGQGPELLIRYENEEAVDDSQLPKDRFSAERLKGVDSTLKIQPAELGDSAVYLCASRPKIPNTLNQPQHFGDGTRLSIL.

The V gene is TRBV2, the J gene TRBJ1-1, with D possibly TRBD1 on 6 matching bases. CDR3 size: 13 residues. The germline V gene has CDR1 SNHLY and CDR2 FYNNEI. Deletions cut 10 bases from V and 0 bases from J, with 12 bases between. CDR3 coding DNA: TGTGCCACACGGACAGTAATGAACACTGAAGCTTTCTTT. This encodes CATRTVMNTEAFF.

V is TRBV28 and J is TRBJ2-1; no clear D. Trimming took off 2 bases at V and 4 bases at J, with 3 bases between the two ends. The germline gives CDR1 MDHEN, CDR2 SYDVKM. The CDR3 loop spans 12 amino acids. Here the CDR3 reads CASSLLYNEQFF. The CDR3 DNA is TGTGCCAGCAGTTTACTTTACAATGAGCAGTTCTTC.

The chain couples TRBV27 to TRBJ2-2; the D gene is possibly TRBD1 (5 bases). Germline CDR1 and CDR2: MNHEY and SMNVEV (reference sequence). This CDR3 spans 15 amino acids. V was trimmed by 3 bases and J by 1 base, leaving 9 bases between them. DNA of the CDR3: TGTGCCAGCAGTTTGTTACAGGTGAACACCGGGGAGCTGTTTTTT. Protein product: CASSLLQVNTGELFF.

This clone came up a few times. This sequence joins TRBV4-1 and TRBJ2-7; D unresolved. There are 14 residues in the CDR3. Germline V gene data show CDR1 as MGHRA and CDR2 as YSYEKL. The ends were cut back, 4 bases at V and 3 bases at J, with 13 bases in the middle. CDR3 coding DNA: TGCGCCAGCAGCCCGACCCAGGAGTTCTACGAGCAGTACTTC. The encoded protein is CASSPTQEFYEQYF.

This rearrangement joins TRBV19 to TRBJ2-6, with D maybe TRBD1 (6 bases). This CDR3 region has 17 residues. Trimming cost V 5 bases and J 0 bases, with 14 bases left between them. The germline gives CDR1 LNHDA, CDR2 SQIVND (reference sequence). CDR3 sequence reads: CASSADRQSSGANVLTF. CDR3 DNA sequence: TGTGCCAGTAGTGCGGACAGACAATCCTCTGGGGCCAACGTCCTGACTTTC.

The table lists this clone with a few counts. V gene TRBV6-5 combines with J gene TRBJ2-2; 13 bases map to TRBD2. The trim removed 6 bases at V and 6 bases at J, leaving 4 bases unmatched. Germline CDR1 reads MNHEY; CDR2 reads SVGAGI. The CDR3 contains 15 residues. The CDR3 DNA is TGTGCCAGCAGACTAGCGGGAGGGCCCTCCGGGGAGCTGTTTTTT. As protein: CASRLAGGPSGELFF.

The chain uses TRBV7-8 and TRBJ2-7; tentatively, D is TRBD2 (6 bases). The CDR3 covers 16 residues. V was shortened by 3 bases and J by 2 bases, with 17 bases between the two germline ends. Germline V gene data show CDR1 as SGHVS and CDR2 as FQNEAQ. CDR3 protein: CASSLRAGLITYEQYF. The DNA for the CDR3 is TGTGCCAGCAGCTTGAGGGCGGGACTGATAACCTACGAGCAGTACTTC. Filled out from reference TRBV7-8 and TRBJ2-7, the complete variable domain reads GAGVSQSPRYKVAKRGQDVALRCDPISGHVSLFWYQQALGQGPEFLTYFQNEAQLDKSGLPSDRFFAERPEGSVSTLKIQRTQQEDSAVYLCASSLRAGLITYEQYFGPGTRLTVT.

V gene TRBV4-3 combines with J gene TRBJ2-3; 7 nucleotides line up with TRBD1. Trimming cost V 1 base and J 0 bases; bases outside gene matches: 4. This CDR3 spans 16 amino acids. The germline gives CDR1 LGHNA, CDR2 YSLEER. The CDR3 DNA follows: TGCGCCAGCAGCCAAGCCGACAGGGTGAGCACAGATACGCAGTATTTT. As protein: CASSQADRVSTDTQYF.

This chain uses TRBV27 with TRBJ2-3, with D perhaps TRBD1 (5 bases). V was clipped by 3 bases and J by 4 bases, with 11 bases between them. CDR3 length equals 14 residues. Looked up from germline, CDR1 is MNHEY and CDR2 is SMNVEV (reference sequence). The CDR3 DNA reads TGTGCCAGCAGTTTGCAGGGTAGGGCAGATACGCAGTATTTT. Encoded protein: CASSLQGRADTQYF.

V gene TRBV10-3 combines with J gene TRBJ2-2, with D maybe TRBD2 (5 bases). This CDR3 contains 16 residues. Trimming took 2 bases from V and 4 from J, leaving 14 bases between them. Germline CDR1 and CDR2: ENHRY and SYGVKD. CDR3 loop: CAISERRTSGTGELFF. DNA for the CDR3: TGTGCCATCAGTGAGAGGCGGACTTCTGGCACCGGGGAGCTGTTTTTT.